Listed below are T cell receptor beta chains from one sample, sequenced in a study of graft-versus-host responses after intestinal transplantation. Their antigen targets remain unknown. Libraries were prepared by immunoSEQ multiplex PCR; TCRdb keeps only in-frame clonotypes and omits some of them. The sample has about 88,000 clones, less than 95% seen once. The sample consisted of unstimulated CD4+ T cells sorted from spleen or lymph node cells, taken before transplant. The receptors originated from a human donor who was the organ donor for an intestinal transplant. Each CDR3 is given with its conserved first and last residue. The order of the fields is V gene, clone size, J gene, D gene, CDR3 DNA, CDR3 protein. The D gene is left open where the match is weak. Rows give clone size only sometimes, using once, few, many, or a class for an expanded clone.

TRBV23-1,-,TRBJ1-1,-,TGCGCCAGCAGTCGAGCAACAGGGCCCGACCTTCTGAACACTGAAGCTTTCTTT,CASSRATGPDLLNTEAFF
TRBV14,-,TRBJ1-3,-,TGTGCCAGCAGCCATGTGAGCCCTGGAAACACCATATATTTT,CASSHVSPGNTIYF
TRBV4-1,-,TRBJ1-4,-,TGCGCCAGCAGCCAAGGTTTTGGCGGTAATGAAAAACTGTTTTTT,CASSQGFGGNEKLFF
TRBV11-1,-,TRBJ2-4,TRBD1,TGTGCCAGCAGCCGAGCAGACAGGGGGCTAGCCAAAAACATTCAGTACTTC,CASSRADRGLAKNIQYF
TRBV28,-,TRBJ2-3,-,TGTGCCAGCTACGATATGGGGACCACAGATACGCAGTATTTT,CASYDMGTTDTQYF
TRBV4-2,-,TRBJ2-1,TRBD2,TGTGCCAGCAGCCAATTCGCGAGGGTAGCGGGGTTTAAAAGCAATGAGCAGTTCTTC,CASSQFARVAGFKSNEQFF
TRBV4-2,-,TRBJ1-2,TRBD1,TGTGCCAGCAGCCAAGAACAGGGGGCCTATGGCTACACCTTC,CASSQEQGAYGYTF
TRBV6-5,-,TRBJ1-4,-,TGTGCCAGCAGGGCGGACGTGTATGAAAAACTGTTTTTT,CASRADVYEKLFF
TRBV9,-,TRBJ2-1,-,TGTGCCAGCAGCGTAGCGGCCTACAATGAGCAGTTCTTC,CASSVAAYNEQFF
TRBV5-1,-,TRBJ2-7,TRBD1,TGCGCCAGCAGCTCGGGGACAGACTCCTACGAGCAGTACTTC,CASSSGTDSYEQYF
TRBV25-1,-,TRBJ1-1,TRBD1,TGTGCCAGCAGTGGAAGTGGGGGGGACAGTCAAGCGGCTTTCTTT,CASSGSGGDSQAAFF
TRBV27,-,TRBJ1-6,-,TGTGCCAGCAGTTTATCGCCCGGGGTGGGATCACCCCTCCACTTT,CASSLSPGVGSPLHF
TRBV28,-,TRBJ2-1,-,TGTGCCAGCAGTATCGGAGGGAATGAGCAGTTCTTC,CASSIGGNEQFF
TRBV2,-,TRBJ1-2,-,TGTGCCAGCAGTGAACGCAGGGAAGATGGCTACACCTTC,CASSERREDGYTF
TRBV6-5,-,TRBJ2-6,-,TGTGCCAGCAGTCGTACAGCCTCTGGGGCCAACGTCCTGACTTTC,CASSRTASGANVLTF
TRBV30,-,TRBJ1-1,-,TGTGCCGGGGCACGGAACACTGAAGCTTTCTTT,CAGARNTEAFF
TRBV7-6,-,TRBJ1-4,-,TGTGCCAGCAGCGCTGGAGACGGCGGGGCAAAACTGTTTTTT,CASSAGDGGAKLFF
TRBV5-1,-,TRBJ1-2,-,TGCGCCAGCAGCCTGGGTTCGGCAGGGAATGACTATGGCTACACCTTC,CASSLGSAGNDYGYTF
TRBV28,-,TRBJ1-2,-,TGTGCCAGCAGTACCCAAGGACGCGGCGCGGAAGGCTACACCTTC,CASSTQGRGAEGYTF
TRBV6-1,-,TRBJ2-6,-,TGTGCCAGCAGGGAGGGTGGGGCCAACGTCCTGACTTTC,CASREGGANVLTF
TRBV19,-,TRBJ1-4,TRBD1,TGTGCCACTCGGGACAGGGGTGAAAAACTGTTTTTT,CATRDRGEKLFF
TRBV19,-,TRBJ1-5,TRBD1,TGTGCCAGTACCTCGGACAGGAATTACAATCAGCCCCAGCATTTT,CASTSDRNYNQPQHF
TRBV5-6,-,TRBJ1-1,-,TGTGCCAGCAGCGACAGCATGAACACTGAAGCTTTCTTT,CASSDSMNTEAFF
TRBV5-1,-,TRBJ2-7,TRBD1,TGCGCCAGCAGCATTCCGACAGGGGATCACGAGCAGTACTTC,CASSIPTGDHEQYF
TRBV4-1,-,TRBJ2-7,-,TGCGCCAGCAGCCAACGTGGCTACGAGCAGTACTTC,CASSQRGYEQYF
TRBV7-2,once,TRBJ2-3,TRBD1,TGTGCCAGCAGCCTCCACAGGGGGACGGGCACAGATACGCAGTATTTT,CASSLHRGTGTDTQYF
TRBV10-2,-,TRBJ2-7,TRBD2,TGCGCCAGCATGTGGACTAGCGGGGGGGGCGAGCAGTACTTC,CASMWTSGGGEQYF
TRBV5-1,-,TRBJ1-2,-,TGCGCCAGCAGCTTTAACGGGGATGGCTACACCTTC,CASSFNGDGYTF
TRBV7-3,-,TRBJ2-1,TRBD2,TGTGCCAGCAGCTCCGGGACTAAGCAGTTCTTC,CASSSGTKQFF
TRBV6-5,-,TRBJ1-1,-,TGTGCCAGCAGTTACAGGGGCGTGAACACTGAAGCTTTCTTT,CASSYRGVNTEAFF
TRBV5-1,-,TRBJ2-7,-,TGCGCCAGCAGCTTGGTACAGGGCTACGAGCAGTACTTC,CASSLVQGYEQYF
TRBV5-4,-,TRBJ1-4,TRBD1,TGTGCCAGCAGCTCCCAGGGGACAGGGGATGAAAAACTGTTTTTT,CASSSQGTGDEKLFF
TRBV18,-,TRBJ1-5,-,TGTGCCAGCTCACCAGACGTCAGCAATCAGCCCCAGCATTTT,CASSPDVSNQPQHF
TRBV27,-,TRBJ1-6,-,TGTGCCAGCCAAAAGGCCGGACTCCCTATCTATAATTCACCCCTCCACTTT,CASQKAGLPIYNSPLHF
TRBV19,-,TRBJ1-1,-,TGTGCCAGTAGTATAGGGGTCGACAGCTCTGAAGCTTTCTTT,CASSIGVDSSEAFF
TRBV5-6,-,TRBJ2-3,-,TGTGCCAGCAGCCATCTTGCCACAACAGATACGCAGTATTTT,CASSHLATTDTQYF
TRBV6-1,few,TRBJ2-7,-,TGTGCCAGCAGGAGAGGGGGCTCCTACGAGCAGTACTTC,CASRRGGSYEQYF
TRBV9,-,TRBJ1-5,TRBD1,TGTGCCAGCAGCGTAGGACAGGGGGCAGATCAGCCCCAGCATTTT,CASSVGQGADQPQHF
TRBV6-1,-,TRBJ2-7,TRBD1,TGTGCCAGCAGTGAAGGCGGGACAGGGGGCTACGAGCAGTACTTC,CASSEGGTGGYEQYF
TRBV5-1,-,TRBJ2-7,TRBD1,TGCGCCAGCAGCTCTTCAGGGGGCGCCTCGTACGAGCAGTACTTC,CASSSSGGASYEQYF
TRBV2,-,TRBJ1-5,TRBD1,TGTGCCAGCAGTGACAGGGGGCTTCAGCCCCAGCATTTT,CASSDRGLQPQHF
TRBV28,-,TRBJ2-1,TRBD2,TGTGCCAGCAGTTTACAGGGACTAAGGAATGAGCAGTTCTTC,CASSLQGLRNEQFF
TRBV2,-,TRBJ2-6,-,TGTGCCAGCAGTGTGGTGAGCTCTGGGGCCAACGTCCTGACTTTC,CASSVVSSGANVLTF
TRBV5-4,-,TRBJ2-7,TRBD2,TGTGCCAGCAGCTTGGGCGGGGGGCGCACCTACGAGCAGTACTTC,CASSLGGGRTYEQYF
TRBV6-5,-,TRBJ1-5,TRBD1,TGTGCCAGCAGTTACTCAGGGACAGGCAATCAGCCCCAGCATTTT,CASSYSGTGNQPQHF
TRBV7-3,-,TRBJ2-1,TRBD2,TGTGCCAGCAGTACGGGAGGGGGAAATGAGCAGTTCTTC,CASSTGGGNEQFF
TRBV9,-,TRBJ1-6,-,TGTGCCAGCAGCTCCAGACGGACCTCCTATAATTCACCCCTCCACTTT,CASSSRRTSYNSPLHF
TRBV28,-,TRBJ1-3,-,TGTGCCAGCAGTTTTCGGAGCTCTGGAAACACCATATATTTT,CASSFRSSGNTIYF
TRBV4-1,-,TRBJ2-7,-,TGCGCCAGCAGCCCGCACCTTGTGGGAGCCGCCAGCTCCTACGAGCAGTACTTC,CASSPHLVGAASSYEQYF
TRBV5-1,once,TRBJ1-1,-,TGCGCCAGCAGGGTTGACACGAACACTGAAGCTTTCTTT,CASRVDTNTEAFF
TRBV28,-,TRBJ1-3,-,TGTGCCAGCAGTTTCCTTCTGGGGAACCGGAACACCATATATTTT,CASSFLLGNRNTIYF
TRBV10-3,-,TRBJ2-6,-,TGTGCCATCAGTGAGTCGGCCTTCCTCTCTGGGGCCAACGTCCTGACTTTC,CAISESAFLSGANVLTF
TRBV11-2,-,TRBJ2-1,-,TGTGCCAGCAGCTTGGGGGGTGGTGAGCAGTTCTTC,CASSLGGGEQFF
TRBV5-4,once,TRBJ2-7,-,TGTGCCAGCAGCTTGGACTATTTGGGCGAGCAGTACTTC,CASSLDYLGEQYF